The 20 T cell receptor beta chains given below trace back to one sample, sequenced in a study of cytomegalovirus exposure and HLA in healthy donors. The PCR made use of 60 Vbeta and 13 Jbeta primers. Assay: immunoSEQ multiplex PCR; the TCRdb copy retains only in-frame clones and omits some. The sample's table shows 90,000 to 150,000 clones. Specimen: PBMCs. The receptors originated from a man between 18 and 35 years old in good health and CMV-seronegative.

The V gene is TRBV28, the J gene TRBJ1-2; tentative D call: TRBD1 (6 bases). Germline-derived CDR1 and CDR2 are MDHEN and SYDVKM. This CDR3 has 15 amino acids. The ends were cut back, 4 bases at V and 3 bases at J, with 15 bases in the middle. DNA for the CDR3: TGTGCCAGCAGTTCTGGACAGTTAAGGGACTATGGCTACACCTTC. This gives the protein CASSSGQLRDYGYTF.

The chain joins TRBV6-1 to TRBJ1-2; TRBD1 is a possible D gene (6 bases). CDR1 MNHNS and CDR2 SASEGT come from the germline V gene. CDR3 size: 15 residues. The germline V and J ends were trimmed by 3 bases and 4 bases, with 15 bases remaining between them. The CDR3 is CASSEGAGGGYGYTF. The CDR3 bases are TGTGCCAGCAGTGAGGGGGCGGGAGGGGGCTATGGCTACACCTTC.

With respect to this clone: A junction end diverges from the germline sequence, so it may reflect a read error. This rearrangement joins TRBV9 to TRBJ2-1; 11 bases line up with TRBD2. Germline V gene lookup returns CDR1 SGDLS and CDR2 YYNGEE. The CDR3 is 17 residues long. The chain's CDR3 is CASTVAGGPASYNEQFF. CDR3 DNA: TGTGCCAGCACCGTAGCGGGAGGGCCCGCCTCCTACAATGAGCAGTTCTTC.

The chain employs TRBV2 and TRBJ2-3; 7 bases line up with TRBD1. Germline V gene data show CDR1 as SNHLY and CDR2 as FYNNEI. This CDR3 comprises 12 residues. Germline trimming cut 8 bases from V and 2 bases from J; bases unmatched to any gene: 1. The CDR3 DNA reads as TGTGCCAGCGACAGGGACACAGATACGCAGTATTTT. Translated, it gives CASDRDTDTQYF.

The CDR3 here is CASSPPGGAGEQYF. As DNA, the CDR3 is TGTGCCAGCTCACCACCAGGGGGCGCGGGGGAGCAGTACTTC. V and J are TRBV18 and TRBJ2-7; possible D gene TRBD1, 7 bases. This CDR3 spans 14 amino acids. Germline CDR1 is KGHSH and CDR2 is LQKENI. V was shortened by 0 bases and J by 7 bases, with 13 bases between the two germline ends.

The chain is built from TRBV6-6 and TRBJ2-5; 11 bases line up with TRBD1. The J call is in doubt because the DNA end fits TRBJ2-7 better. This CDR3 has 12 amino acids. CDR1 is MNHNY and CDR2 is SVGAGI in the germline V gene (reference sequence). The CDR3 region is CASGQGANEQYF. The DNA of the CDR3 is TGTGCCAGCGGACAGGGGGCCAACGAGCAGTACTTC.

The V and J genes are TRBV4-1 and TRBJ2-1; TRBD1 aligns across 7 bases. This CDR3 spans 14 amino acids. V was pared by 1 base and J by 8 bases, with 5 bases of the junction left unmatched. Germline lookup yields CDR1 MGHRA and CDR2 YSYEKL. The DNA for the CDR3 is TGCGCCAGCAGCCAAGGAGACAGGGCCCATGAGCAGTTCTTC. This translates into CASSQGDRAHEQFF.

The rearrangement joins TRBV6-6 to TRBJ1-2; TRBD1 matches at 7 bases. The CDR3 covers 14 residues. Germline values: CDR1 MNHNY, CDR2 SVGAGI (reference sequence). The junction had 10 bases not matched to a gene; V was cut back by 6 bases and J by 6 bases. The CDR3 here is CASSQPTGFHGYTF. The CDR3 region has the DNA TGTGCCAGCAGCCAACCGACAGGGTTCCATGGCTACACCTTC.

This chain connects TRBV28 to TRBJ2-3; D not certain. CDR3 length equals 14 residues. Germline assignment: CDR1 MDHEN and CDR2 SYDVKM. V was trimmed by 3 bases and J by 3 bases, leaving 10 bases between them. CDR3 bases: TGTGCCAGCAGTTTGGGCCTCCGGACAGATACGCAGTATTTT. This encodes CASSLGLRTDTQYF.

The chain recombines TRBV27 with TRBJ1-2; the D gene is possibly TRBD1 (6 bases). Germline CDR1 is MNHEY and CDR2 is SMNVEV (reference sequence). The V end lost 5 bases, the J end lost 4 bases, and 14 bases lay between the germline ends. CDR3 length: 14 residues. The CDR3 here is CASSTLGQIYGYTF. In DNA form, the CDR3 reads TGTGCCAGCAGTACACTGGGACAAATCTATGGCTACACCTTC.

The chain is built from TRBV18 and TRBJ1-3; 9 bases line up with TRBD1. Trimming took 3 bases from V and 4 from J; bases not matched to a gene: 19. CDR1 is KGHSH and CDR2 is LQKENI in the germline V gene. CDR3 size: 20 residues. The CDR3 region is CASSPGATGGWGAYGNTIYF. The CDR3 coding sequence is TGTGCCAGCTCACCGGGGGCCACAGGGGGCTGGGGCGCCTACGGAAACACCATATATTTT.

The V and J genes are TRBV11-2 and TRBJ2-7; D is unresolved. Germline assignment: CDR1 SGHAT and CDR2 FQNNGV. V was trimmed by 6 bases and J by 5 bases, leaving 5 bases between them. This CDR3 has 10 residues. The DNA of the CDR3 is TGTGCCAGCAGTAATAACGAGCAGTACTTC. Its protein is CASSNNEQYF.

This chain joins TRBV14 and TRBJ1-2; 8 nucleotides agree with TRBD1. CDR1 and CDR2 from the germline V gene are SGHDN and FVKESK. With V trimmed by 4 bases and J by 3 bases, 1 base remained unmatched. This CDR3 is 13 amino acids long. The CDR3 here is CASSLTGDYGYTF. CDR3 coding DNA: TGTGCCAGCAGCCTGACAGGGGACTATGGCTACACCTTC.

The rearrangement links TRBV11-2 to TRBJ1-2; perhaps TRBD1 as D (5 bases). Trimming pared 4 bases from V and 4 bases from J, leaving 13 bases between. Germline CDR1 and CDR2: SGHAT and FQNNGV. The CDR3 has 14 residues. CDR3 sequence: CASSSGEGLYGYTF. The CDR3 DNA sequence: TGTGCCAGCAGCTCCGGGGAGGGGCTCTATGGCTACACCTTC.

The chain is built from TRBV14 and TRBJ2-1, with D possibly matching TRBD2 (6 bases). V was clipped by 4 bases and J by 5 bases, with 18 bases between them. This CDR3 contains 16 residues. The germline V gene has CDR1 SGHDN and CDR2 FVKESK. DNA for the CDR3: TGTGCCAGCAGCCCGGGGGTCGGGTTACCCAACAATGAGCAGTTCTTC. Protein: CASSPGVGLPNNEQFF.

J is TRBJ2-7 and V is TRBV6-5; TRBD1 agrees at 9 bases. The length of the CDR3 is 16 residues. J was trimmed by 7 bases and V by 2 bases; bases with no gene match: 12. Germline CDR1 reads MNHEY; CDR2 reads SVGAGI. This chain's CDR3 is CASSYSYPGQGLEQYF. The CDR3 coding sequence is TGTGCCAGCAGTTACAGCTATCCGGGACAGGGTTTGGAGCAGTACTTC.

CDR3 sequence (DNA): TGTGCCAGCTCACCGGGGGGAAGCGAAAAACTGTTTTTT. It codes for CASSPGGSEKLFF. The chain is built from TRBV18 and TRBJ1-4; tentative D call: TRBD1 (5 bases). The CDR3 loop spans 13 amino acids. Germline CDR1 and CDR2: KGHSH and LQKENI. V was trimmed by 3 bases and J by 8 bases, leaving 10 bases between them.

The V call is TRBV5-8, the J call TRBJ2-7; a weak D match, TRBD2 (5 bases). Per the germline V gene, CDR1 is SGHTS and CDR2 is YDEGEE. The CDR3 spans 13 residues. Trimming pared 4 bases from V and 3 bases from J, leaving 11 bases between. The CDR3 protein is CASSALRGYEQYF. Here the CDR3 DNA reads TGTGCCAGCAGCGCACTACGGGGCTACGAGCAGTACTTC.

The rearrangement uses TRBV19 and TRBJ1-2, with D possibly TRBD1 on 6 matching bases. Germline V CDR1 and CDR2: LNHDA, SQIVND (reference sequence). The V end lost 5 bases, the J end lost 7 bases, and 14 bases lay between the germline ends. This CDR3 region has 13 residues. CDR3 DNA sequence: TGTGCCAGTAGTCCGGGACAATCTACTGGCTACACCTTC. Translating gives CASSPGQSTGYTF.

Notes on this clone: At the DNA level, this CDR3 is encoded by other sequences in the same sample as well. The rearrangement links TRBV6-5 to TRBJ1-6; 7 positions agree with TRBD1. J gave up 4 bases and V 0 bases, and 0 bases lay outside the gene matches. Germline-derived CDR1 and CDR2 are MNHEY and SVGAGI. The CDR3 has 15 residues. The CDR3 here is CASSYSTGYNSPLHF. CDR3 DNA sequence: TGTGCCAGCAGTTACTCGACAGGGTATAATTCACCCCTCCACTTT.